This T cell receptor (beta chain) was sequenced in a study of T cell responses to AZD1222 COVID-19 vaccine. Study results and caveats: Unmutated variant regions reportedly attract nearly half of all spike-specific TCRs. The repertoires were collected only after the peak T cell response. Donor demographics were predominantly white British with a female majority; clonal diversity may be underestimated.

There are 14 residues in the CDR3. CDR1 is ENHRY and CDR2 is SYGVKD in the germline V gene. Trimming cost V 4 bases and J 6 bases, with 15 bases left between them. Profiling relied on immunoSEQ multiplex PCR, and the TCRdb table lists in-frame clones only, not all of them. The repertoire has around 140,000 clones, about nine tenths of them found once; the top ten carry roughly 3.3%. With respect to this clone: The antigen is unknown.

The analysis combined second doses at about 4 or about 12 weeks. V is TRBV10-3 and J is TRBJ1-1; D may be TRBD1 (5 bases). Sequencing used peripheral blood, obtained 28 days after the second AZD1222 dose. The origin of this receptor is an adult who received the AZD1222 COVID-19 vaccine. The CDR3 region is CAISVRGREAEAFF. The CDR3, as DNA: TGTGCCATCAGTGTGCGGGGACGGGAGGCTGAAGCTTTCTTT.